This T cell receptor (beta chain) came from a study of identical twins. Overall study findings and caveats: Analyses of zero insertions could be partly confounded by invariant MAIT and iNKT cells. Abundant beta clonotypes from cord blood had fewer insertions, unlike memory repertoires, which showed none.

TCRdb passed the 5' RACE reads through MiXCR, listing each CDR3 protein once. The sample contains 1.5 million to 2 million distinct CDR3 sequences, under 35% of which appear only once. V lost 2 bases and J 10 bases, leaving 12 bases between the germline ends. Germline loops: CDR1 LGHDT, CDR2 YNNKEL (reference sequence). This CDR3 contains 13 residues. For this clonotype: Its antigen is as yet unknown.

This chain connects TRBV3-1 to TRBJ2-1; perhaps D is TRBD1 or TRBD2 (5 bases each). The TCR was taken from a newborn girl in good health. Sequenced material: cord blood. CDR3 in DNA: TGTGCCAGCAGCCAACGTCTATGGGGGGAGCAGTTCTTC. Encoded protein: CASSQRLWGEQFF.